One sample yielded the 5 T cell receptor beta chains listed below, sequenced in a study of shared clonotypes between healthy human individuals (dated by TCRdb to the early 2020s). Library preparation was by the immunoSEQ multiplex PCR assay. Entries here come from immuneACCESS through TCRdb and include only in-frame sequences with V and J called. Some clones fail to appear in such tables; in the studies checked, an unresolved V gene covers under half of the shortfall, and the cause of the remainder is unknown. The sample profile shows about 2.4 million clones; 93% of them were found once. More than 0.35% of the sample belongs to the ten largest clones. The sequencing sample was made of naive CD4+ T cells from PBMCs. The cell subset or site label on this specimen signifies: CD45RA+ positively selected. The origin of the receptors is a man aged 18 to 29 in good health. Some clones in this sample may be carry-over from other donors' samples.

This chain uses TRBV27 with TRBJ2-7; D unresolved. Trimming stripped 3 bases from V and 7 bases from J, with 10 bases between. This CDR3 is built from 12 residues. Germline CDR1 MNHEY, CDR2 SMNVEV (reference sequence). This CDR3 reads CASSFLLGEQYF. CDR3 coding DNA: TGTGCCAGCAGTTTCCTCCTGGGGGAGCAGTACTTC.

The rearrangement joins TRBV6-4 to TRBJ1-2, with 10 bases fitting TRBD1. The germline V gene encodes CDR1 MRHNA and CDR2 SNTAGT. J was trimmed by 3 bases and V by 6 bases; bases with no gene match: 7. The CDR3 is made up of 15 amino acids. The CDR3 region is CASREYGTGDYGYTF. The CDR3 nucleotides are TGTGCCAGCAGAGAATACGGGACAGGGGACTATGGCTACACCTTC.

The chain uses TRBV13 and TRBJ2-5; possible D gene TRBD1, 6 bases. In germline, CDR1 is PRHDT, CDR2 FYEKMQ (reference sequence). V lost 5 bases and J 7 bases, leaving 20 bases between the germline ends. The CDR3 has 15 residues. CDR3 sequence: CASSLTRQGTGTQYF. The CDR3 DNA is TGTGCCAGCAGCCTGACAAGGCAGGGGACGGGGACCCAGTACTTC.

Here the CDR3 DNA reads TGTGCCAGCAGACTACAGGGGGACTCCTACGAGCAGTACTTC. It yields the protein CASRLQGDSYEQYF. The chain is built from TRBV5-4 and TRBJ2-7; 8 bases are shared with TRBD1. Unmatched junction bases numbered 4, after V lost 5 bases and J lost 0 bases. The CDR3 consists of 14 residues. Germline loops: CDR1 SGHNT, CDR2 YYREEE (reference sequence). Full variable domain (outside the CDR3, taken from reference TRBV5-4 and TRBJ2-7): ETGVTQSPTHLIKTRGQQVTLRCSSQSGHNTVSWYQQALGQGPQFIFQYYREEENGRGNFPPRFSGLQFPNYSSELNVNALELDDSALYLCASRLQGDSYEQYFGPGTRLTVT.

For the CDR3, the DNA is TGCAGTGTATTGAGGGATGGGGGCTACACCTTC. Translating gives CSVLRDGGYTF. The rearrangement uses TRBV20-1 and TRBJ1-2; D not certain. Germline V gene sequence: CDR1 DFQATT, CDR2 SNEGSKA (reference sequence). CDR3 size: 11 residues. V was pared by 7 bases and J by 8 bases, with 14 bases between.